The rows below give T cell receptor beta chains drawn from one sample of a study of shared clonotypes between healthy human individuals. Measured with immunoSEQ multiplex PCR; TCRdb has only the in-frame clones, and not every one. The sample has 2 million to 3 million clones, more than 80% seen once; the top ten hold over 0.12%. Sequenced sample: naive CD4+ T cells sorted from blood. The receptors shown here come from a man between 18 and 35 years old in good health. Both conserved end residues are part of each CDR3. A D gene is named only where the DNA matches it firmly. Expanded clones get a size class; other rows say once, few or many, or leave the size out.

CDR3nt,CDR3aa,d_gene,v_gene,abundance,j_gene
TGCGCCAGCAGCCCAACAGGGACTGGGGCCAACGTCCTGACTTTC,CASSPTGTGANVLTF,.,TRBV5-1,once,TRBJ2-6
TGTGCCAGCAAGGGAGGGGGGCCTGGGGAGACCCAGTACTTC,CASKGGGPGETQYF,.,TRBV5-4,once,TRBJ2-5
TGTGCCAGCATACGCAGGGGGGAGACTGAAGCTTTCTTT,CASIRRGETEAFF,TRBD1,TRBV2,.,TRBJ1-1
TGTGCCAGCAGTGATTGGTTGCGTGCGAACACCGGGGAGCTGTTTTTT,CASSDWLRANTGELFF,.,TRBV25-1,.,TRBJ2-2
TGTGCCAGCAGCTTATGGGAGTTGGGAACCAGGGCAACTAATGAAAAACTGTTTTTT,CASSLWELGTRATNEKLFF,.,TRBV7-2,.,TRBJ1-4
TGTGCCAGCAGCGGACTGGCGGGGTCCCAAGAGACCCAGTACTTC,CASSGLAGSQETQYF,.,TRBV11-2,.,TRBJ2-5
TGTGCCAGCAGCTTAGCCGCGGCGATGGATGAGCAGTTCTTC,CASSLAAAMDEQFF,.,TRBV7-9,.,TRBJ2-1
TGTGCCAGCAGCTTAGACTGGAGAGAGACCCAGTACTTC,CASSLDWRETQYF,.,TRBV11-2,.,TRBJ2-5
TGTGCCAGCAGCTTTACGGGAACCGGGGAGCTGTTTTTT,CASSFTGTGELFF,.,TRBV11-2,.,TRBJ2-2
TGCGCCAGCAGCCCCCTAGGACAGGGAGCTAACTATGGCTACACCTTC,CASSPLGQGANYGYTF,TRBD1,TRBV5-1,.,TRBJ1-2
TGTGCCAGCAGTACCGGGTTGGACCTCAATCAGCCCCAGCATTTT,CASSTGLDLNQPQHF,.,TRBV11-2,.,TRBJ1-5
TGTGCCAGCTCACCAGGCGGGGGGGCCGGAGATACGCAGTATTTT,CASSPGGGAGDTQYF,TRBD2,TRBV18,.,TRBJ2-3
TGTGCCAGCGGGAGACACCCAACTAATGAAAAACTGTTTTTT,CASGRHPTNEKLFF,.,TRBV6-5,.,TRBJ1-4
TGTGCCAGCGGGACAGGGGGTATGAACACTGAAGCTTTCTTT,CASGTGGMNTEAFF,TRBD1,TRBV6-1,.,TRBJ1-1
TGCGCCAGCAGCTTGGACGGGACAGGGGGCAACTATGAAAAACTGTTTTTT,CASSLDGTGGNYEKLFF,TRBD1,TRBV5-1,.,TRBJ1-4
TGTGCCAGCAGGAGACCGGGACTAGCGGGAGACAATGAGCAGTTCTTC,CASRRPGLAGDNEQFF,TRBD2,TRBV5-6,.,TRBJ2-1
TGTGCCAGCAGTGAAGTGGCAGTCTCTAACTATGGCTACACCTTC,CASSEVAVSNYGYTF,.,TRBV6-1,.,TRBJ1-2
TGTGCCTGGAGTGTAGGGCGGGTTCGAACTGAAGCTTTCTTT,CAWSVGRVRTEAFF,.,TRBV30,.,TRBJ1-1
TGTGCCAGCAGTGAAGCGACAGGGGCTTTCGTAGGGCAGTACTTC,CASSEATGAFVGQYF,TRBD1,TRBV6-1,.,TRBJ2-7
TGTGCCAGCAGCTCGCCCCCAGGTTACGAGCAGTACTTC,CASSSPPGYEQYF,.,TRBV5-6,.,TRBJ2-7
TGTGCCAGCAGCTTCAAGCACCAAGAGACCCAGTACTTC,CASSFKHQETQYF,.,TRBV5-4,.,TRBJ2-5
TGTGCCAGCAGTTTGGCAGTAAGCGATACGCAGTATTTT,CASSLAVSDTQYF,.,TRBV27,.,TRBJ2-3
TGTGCCAGCAGCCAAATGGGGGGAGTAGCCAAAAACATTCAGTACTTC,CASSQMGGVAKNIQYF,.,TRBV28,.,TRBJ2-4
TGTGCCAGCATTGCGGGAGGGCTTGGATCACCCCTCCACTTT,CASIAGGLGSPLHF,.,TRBV6-1,.,TRBJ1-6
TGCGCCAGCAGCTTGGGTTACGAGGTCAAGAATAAGTATTTT,CASSLGYEVKNKYF,.,TRBV5-1,.,TRBJ2-3
TGTGCCATCGATCCAGGGACAGGGAACTACGAGCAGTACTTC,CAIDPGTGNYEQYF,TRBD1,TRBV10-3,.,TRBJ2-7
TGTGCCAGCAGCTTCCGGGACAGCCTAACGACCGGGGAGCTGTTTTTT,CASSFRDSLTTGELFF,TRBD1,TRBV7-9,.,TRBJ2-2
TGCGCCAGCAGCCCGGAGACTAGCGGGAGGGCCCCCAATGAGCAGTTCTTC,CASSPETSGRAPNEQFF,TRBD2,TRBV5-1,.,TRBJ2-1
TGCGCCAGCAGCCGGGACAGTCTTAGCTCCTACGAGCAGTACTTC,CASSRDSLSSYEQYF,TRBD1,TRBV5-1,.,TRBJ2-7
TGTGCCTGGAGTGTATTTACTGAAGCTTTCTTT,CAWSVFTEAFF,.,TRBV30,.,TRBJ1-1
TGTGCCAGCAGCGCAGATCTGGTCCATGAGCAGTTCTTC,CASSADLVHEQFF,.,TRBV9,.,TRBJ2-1
TGCGCCAGCAGCGGCGGCTATCGCCCTAGCAATCAGCCCCAGCATTTT,CASSGGYRPSNQPQHF,.,TRBV5-1,.,TRBJ1-5
TGCGCCAGCAGCTTTATTGCAGGGCAGAACACCGGGGAGCTGTTTTTT,CASSFIAGQNTGELFF,.,TRBV5-1,.,TRBJ2-2
TGTGCCAGTAGTCCCCGTGACTACAATGAGCAGTTCTTC,CASSPRDYNEQFF,.,TRBV19,.,TRBJ2-1
TGCGCCAGCAGCTTGGTGGGACAGGGATACGAGCAGTACTTC,CASSLVGQGYEQYF,TRBD1,TRBV5-1,.,TRBJ2-7
TGCGCCAGCACCCTAGGGCCAGGGTACCAAGAGACCCAGTACTTC,CASTLGPGYQETQYF,.,TRBV5-1,.,TRBJ2-5
TGCGCCAGCAGCCGCGGACAGGCCCGAAATGAAGCTTTCTTT,CASSRGQARNEAFF,TRBD1,TRBV5-1,.,TRBJ1-1
TGTGCCAGTAGTATTAGCGGGGGTAACTCCTACGAGCAGTACTTC,CASSISGGNSYEQYF,TRBD2,TRBV19,.,TRBJ2-7
TGCGCCAGCAGCCGAGGACAGGGGACCTACGAGCAGTACTTC,CASSRGQGTYEQYF,TRBD1,TRBV4-1,once,TRBJ2-7
TGTGCCAGTAGTATCGAGGCAGGCTACTCCTACGAGCAGTACTTC,CASSIEAGYSYEQYF,.,TRBV19,.,TRBJ2-7
TGTGCCAGCAGTTGGGGGCCCTCGGGGGAGCAGTACTTC,CASSWGPSGEQYF,.,TRBV27,.,TRBJ2-7
TGTGCCAGCAGCTTGAGCGGGACTCGAAATGAGCAGTTCTTC,CASSLSGTRNEQFF,TRBD2,TRBV5-4,.,TRBJ2-1
TGTGCCAGCAGCCCGGACGGGGGGTATGAAAAACTGTTTTTT,CASSPDGGYEKLFF,.,TRBV7-6,.,TRBJ1-4
TGTGCCACCAGGGGGACAAATAGCAATCAGCCCCAGCATTTT,CATRGTNSNQPQHF,.,TRBV15,.,TRBJ1-5
TGTGCCAGTAGTATATCGGGGGGCCGAGGGGCAAATTCACCCCTCCACTTT,CASSISGGRGANSPLHF,.,TRBV19,.,TRBJ1-6
TGCGCCAGCAGCCAGGGTCAGGGCCCCTCTGGAAACACCATATATTTT,CASSQGQGPSGNTIYF,.,TRBV4-1,.,TRBJ1-3
TGTGCCAGCAGTCCCGAAGGAACTAATGAAAAACTGTTTTTT,CASSPEGTNEKLFF,.,TRBV28,.,TRBJ1-4
TGTGCCAGTAGTACAAGGACAGGGGGCAAGATCACTGAAGCTTTCTTT,CASSTRTGGKITEAFF,TRBD1,TRBV19,.,TRBJ1-1
TGTGCCAGCAGTTACCAATATGGGACTCAAGAGACCCAGTACTTC,CASSYQYGTQETQYF,.,TRBV6-5,.,TRBJ2-5
TGTGCTAGCAGCTCAAGGCCCACAGGCGGGGAGCTGTTTTTT,CASSSRPTGGELFF,.,TRBV7-7,few,TRBJ2-2
TGTGCCAGCAGTGCAAGACAGGGAGCTAATTCACCCCTCCACTTT,CASSARQGANSPLHF,TRBD1,TRBV6-5,.,TRBJ1-6
TGTGCCAGCACCCTAGGACTTTTAGCGGGGGGACAAGAGACCCAGTACTTC,CASTLGLLAGGQETQYF,TRBD2,TRBV25-1,.,TRBJ2-5
TGTGCCAGTAGTTTTTCCGGACTAGCGGGATTGTCTGGGGCCAACGTCCTGACTTTC,CASSFSGLAGLSGANVLTF,TRBD2,TRBV19,.,TRBJ2-6
TGTGCCAGCAGCGTCGCTAGCGGGGGGCGCACAGATACGCAGTATTTT,CASSVASGGRTDTQYF,TRBD2,TRBV9,.,TRBJ2-3
TGTGCCAGCAGCTTACGGACAGGGACGGGCTCCTATAATTCACCCCTCCACTTT,CASSLRTGTGSYNSPLHF,TRBD1,TRBV11-2,.,TRBJ1-6
TGTGCCACCGCCGCACAGCTTAATAATTCACCCCTCCACTTT,CATAAQLNNSPLHF,.,TRBV10-3,.,TRBJ1-6
TGTGCCAGCAGTGGTCAATACAGTTTGAACACTGAAGCTTTCTTT,CASSGQYSLNTEAFF,.,TRBV2,few,TRBJ1-1
TGCGCCAGCAGCCAAGAGAAAGGTACCGGGGAGCTGTTTTTT,CASSQEKGTGELFF,.,TRBV4-3,.,TRBJ2-2
TGTGCCACCAGCAGAGGGGTGGGACTCGAAGAGACCCAGTACTTC,CATSRGVGLEETQYF,.,TRBV15,.,TRBJ2-5
TGTGCCAGCAGCCCCGATTTCTCTAATTCACCCCTCCACTTT,CASSPDFSNSPLHF,.,TRBV27,.,TRBJ1-6